A selection of T cell receptor beta chains follows, all from one sample in a study of a mutant IDH1 vaccine in newly diagnosed glioma. These receptors have no known antigen. Using immunoSEQ multiplex PCR, the repertoire was profiled, and TCRdb retains in-frame clones only, with some absent. Of under 30,000 clones in the sample, approximately 88% are singletons; the top ten hold roughly 2.8%. This specimen was PBMCs, taken from a glioma patient whose treatment included an IDH1 peptide vaccine. The source is a man aged 35-49 years with glioma. Both conserved end residues are part of each CDR3. Each record gives: CDR3 DNA, CDR3 protein, V gene, clone size, J gene, D gene. The D gene is left open where the match is weak. The size of a clone is reported for some rows only, either as once, few or many, or as a class for expanded clones.

cdr3_nt: TGTGCTAGTGATCGGACAGGTACCCGTCGTAAGCCTGAAGCTTTCTTT; cdr3_aa: CASDRTGTRRKPEAFF; v_call: TRBV12-5; clone_size: .; j_call: TRBJ1-1; d_call: TRBD1
cdr3_nt: TGCAGCGTTGAAGGTAGCTTTGTACCCGGGGAGCTGTTTTTT; cdr3_aa: CSVEGSFVPGELFF; v_call: TRBV29-1; clone_size: .; j_call: TRBJ2-2; d_call: .
cdr3_nt: TGTGCCAGCAGTTACTCCCGACAGGGGGCCTACGAGCAGTACTTC; cdr3_aa: CASSYSRQGAYEQYF; v_call: TRBV6-5; clone_size: .; j_call: TRBJ2-7; d_call: TRBD1
cdr3_nt: TGTGCCAGCAGCTTAAGGGTAGCGCGGCCCGGGGAGCTGTTTTTT; cdr3_aa: CASSLRVARPGELFF; v_call: TRBV7-2; clone_size: .; j_call: TRBJ2-2; d_call: .
cdr3_nt: TGTGCCAGTAGTAGCCAGCAGTTAGCTTACAATGAGCAGTTCTTC; cdr3_aa: CASSSQQLAYNEQFF; v_call: TRBV19; clone_size: .; j_call: TRBJ2-1; d_call: .
cdr3_nt: TGTGCCAGCAGCCCAAACGGGATAAGTCCCCAGCATTTT; cdr3_aa: CASSPNGISPQHF; v_call: TRBV7-9; clone_size: .; j_call: TRBJ1-5; d_call: .
cdr3_nt: TGTGCCAGCAGCGTCGACAGGGACGGGACCCAGTACTTC; cdr3_aa: CASSVDRDGTQYF; v_call: TRBV9; clone_size: .; j_call: TRBJ2-5; d_call: TRBD1
cdr3_nt: TGTGCCAGCAGCCGTAGCGGGAGGGCCCTCGACGAGCAGTACTTC; cdr3_aa: CASSRSGRALDEQYF; v_call: TRBV7-9; clone_size: .; j_call: TRBJ2-7; d_call: TRBD2
cdr3_nt: TGTGCCAGTAGCAAGGGGGGCTACGAGCAGTACTTC; cdr3_aa: CASSKGGYEQYF; v_call: TRBV19; clone_size: .; j_call: TRBJ2-7; d_call: .
cdr3_nt: TGTGCCAGCAGTTTAATTGGGGATGAAGCTTTCTTT; cdr3_aa: CASSLIGDEAFF; v_call: TRBV27; clone_size: .; j_call: TRBJ1-1; d_call: .
cdr3_nt: TGCGCCAGCAGCCTCGGGACAGGGGGGATTCAGCCCCAGCATTTT; cdr3_aa: CASSLGTGGIQPQHF; v_call: TRBV5-1; clone_size: once; j_call: TRBJ1-5; d_call: TRBD1
cdr3_nt: TGCAGTGCAGCATTGCTCGGGGAGCTGTTTTTT; cdr3_aa: CSAALLGELFF; v_call: TRBV20-1; clone_size: medium-sized; j_call: TRBJ2-2; d_call: .
cdr3_nt: TGTGCCAGCAGCTTAAGGACAGATAATGAAAAACTGTTTTTT; cdr3_aa: CASSLRTDNEKLFF; v_call: TRBV7-8; clone_size: .; j_call: TRBJ1-4; d_call: .
cdr3_nt: TGTGCCAGCAGCGCCCAGGGGGCCGCGGAGACCCAGTACTTC; cdr3_aa: CASSAQGAAETQYF; v_call: TRBV5-4; clone_size: .; j_call: TRBJ2-5; d_call: TRBD1
cdr3_nt: TGTGCCAGCAGTTTAAACAAGGATTACGAGCAGTACTTC; cdr3_aa: CASSLNKDYEQYF; v_call: TRBV27; clone_size: .; j_call: TRBJ2-7; d_call: .
cdr3_nt: TGTGCCAGCAGCGTAGAGAAAGAAGAGACCCAGTACTTC; cdr3_aa: CASSVEKEETQYF; v_call: TRBV9; clone_size: .; j_call: TRBJ2-5; d_call: .